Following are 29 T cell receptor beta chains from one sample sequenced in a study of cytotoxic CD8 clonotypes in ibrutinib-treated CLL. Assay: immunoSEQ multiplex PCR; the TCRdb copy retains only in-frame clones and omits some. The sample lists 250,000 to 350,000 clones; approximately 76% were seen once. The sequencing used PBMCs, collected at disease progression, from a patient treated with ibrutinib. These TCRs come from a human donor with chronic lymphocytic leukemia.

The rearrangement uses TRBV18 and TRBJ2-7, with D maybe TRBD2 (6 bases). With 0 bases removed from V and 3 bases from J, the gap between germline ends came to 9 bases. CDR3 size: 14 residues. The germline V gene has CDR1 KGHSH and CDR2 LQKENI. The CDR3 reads CASSPPGGRYEQYF. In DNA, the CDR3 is TGTGCCAGCTCACCACCGGGGGGACGCTACGAGCAGTACTTC.

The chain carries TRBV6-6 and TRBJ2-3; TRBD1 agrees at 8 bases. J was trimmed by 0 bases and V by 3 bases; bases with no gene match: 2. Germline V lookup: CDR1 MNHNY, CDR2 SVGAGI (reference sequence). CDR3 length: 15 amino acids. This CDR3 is CASSYWTGSTDTQYF. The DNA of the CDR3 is TGTGCCAGCAGTTATTGGACAGGGAGCACAGATACGCAGTATTTT.

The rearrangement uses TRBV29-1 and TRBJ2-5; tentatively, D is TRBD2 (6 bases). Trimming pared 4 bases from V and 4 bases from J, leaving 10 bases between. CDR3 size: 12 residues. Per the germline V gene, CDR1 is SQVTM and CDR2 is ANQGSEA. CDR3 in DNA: TGCAGCGTTGGACTAGTACGAGAGACCCAGTACTTC. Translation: CSVGLVRETQYF.

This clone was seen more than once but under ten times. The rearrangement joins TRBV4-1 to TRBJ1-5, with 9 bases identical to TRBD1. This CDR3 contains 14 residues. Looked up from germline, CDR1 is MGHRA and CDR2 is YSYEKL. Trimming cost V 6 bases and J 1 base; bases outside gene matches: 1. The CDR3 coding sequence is TGCGCCAGCAGTGGACAGGGGAGCAATCAGCCCCAGCATTTT. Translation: CASSGQGSNQPQHF.

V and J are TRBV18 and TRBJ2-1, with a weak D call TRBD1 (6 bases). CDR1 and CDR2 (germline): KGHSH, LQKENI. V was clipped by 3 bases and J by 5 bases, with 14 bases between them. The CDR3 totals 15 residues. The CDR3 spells CASSPGAPKDNEQFF. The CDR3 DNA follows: TGTGCCAGCTCACCGGGGGCCCCGAAAGACAATGAGCAGTTCTTC. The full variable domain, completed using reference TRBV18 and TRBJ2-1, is NAGVMQNPRHLVRRRGQEARLRCSPMKGHSHVYWYRQLPEEGLKFMVYLQKENIIDESGMPKERFSAEFPKEGPSILRIQQVVRGDSAAYFCASSPGAPKDNEQFFGPGTRLTVL.

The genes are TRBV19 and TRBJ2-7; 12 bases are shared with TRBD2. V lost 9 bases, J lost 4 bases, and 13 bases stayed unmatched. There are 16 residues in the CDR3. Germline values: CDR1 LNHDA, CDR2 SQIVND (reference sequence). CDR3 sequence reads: CASPNETSGSLYEQYF. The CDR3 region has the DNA TGTGCCAGCCCGAATGAGACTAGCGGGAGCCTATACGAGCAGTACTTC.

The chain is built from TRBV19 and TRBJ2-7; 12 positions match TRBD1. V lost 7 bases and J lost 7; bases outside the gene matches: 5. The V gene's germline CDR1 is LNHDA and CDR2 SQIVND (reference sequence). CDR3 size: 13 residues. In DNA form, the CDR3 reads TGTGCCAGTAAGGGACAGGGGGCGGGTGAGCAGTACTTC. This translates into CASKGQGAGEQYF.

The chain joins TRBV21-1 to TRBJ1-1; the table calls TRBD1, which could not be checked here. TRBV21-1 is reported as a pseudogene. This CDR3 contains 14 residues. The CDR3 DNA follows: TGTGCCAGCAGCAACAGGGGGGCGGACACTGAAGCTTTCTTT. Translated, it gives CASSNRGADTEAFF.

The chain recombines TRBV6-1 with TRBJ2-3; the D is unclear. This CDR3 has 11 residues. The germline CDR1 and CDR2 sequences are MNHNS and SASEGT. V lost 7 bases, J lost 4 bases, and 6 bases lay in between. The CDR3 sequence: CASIMADTQYF. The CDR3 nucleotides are TGTGCCAGCATAATGGCAGATACGCAGTATTTT.

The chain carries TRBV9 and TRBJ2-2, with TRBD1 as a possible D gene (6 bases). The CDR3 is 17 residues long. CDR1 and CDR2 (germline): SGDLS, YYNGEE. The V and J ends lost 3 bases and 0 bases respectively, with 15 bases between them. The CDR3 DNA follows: TGTGCCAGCAGCGGTAGTTGGACAGCCGCGAACACCGGGGAGCTGTTTTTT. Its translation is CASSGSWTAANTGELFF.

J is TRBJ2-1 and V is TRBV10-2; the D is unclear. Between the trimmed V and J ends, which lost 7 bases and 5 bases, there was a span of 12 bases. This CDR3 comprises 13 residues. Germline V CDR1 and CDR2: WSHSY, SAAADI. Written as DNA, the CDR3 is TGCGCCAGCATCAGCCCGCATAACAATGAGCAGTTCTTC. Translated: CASISPHNNEQFF.

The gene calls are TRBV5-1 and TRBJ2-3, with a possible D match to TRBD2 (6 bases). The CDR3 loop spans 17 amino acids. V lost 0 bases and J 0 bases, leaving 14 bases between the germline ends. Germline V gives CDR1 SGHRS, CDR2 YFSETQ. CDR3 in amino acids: CASSLAKRVSSTDTQYF. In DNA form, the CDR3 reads TGCGCCAGCAGCTTGGCAAAGCGGGTGTCTAGCACAGATACGCAGTATTTT.

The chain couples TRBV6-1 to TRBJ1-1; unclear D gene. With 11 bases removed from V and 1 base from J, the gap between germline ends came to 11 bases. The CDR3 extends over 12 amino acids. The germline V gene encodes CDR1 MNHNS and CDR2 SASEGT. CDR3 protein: CAAGTGNTEAFF. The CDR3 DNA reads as TGTGCCGCCGGCACGGGGAACACTGAAGCTTTCTTT.

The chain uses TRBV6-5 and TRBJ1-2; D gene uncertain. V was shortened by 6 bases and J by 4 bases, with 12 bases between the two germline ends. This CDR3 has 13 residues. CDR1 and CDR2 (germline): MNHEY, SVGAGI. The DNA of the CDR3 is TGTGCCAGCAGCTCAGAGGCGCTCTATGGCTACACCTTC. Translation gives CASSSEALYGYTF.

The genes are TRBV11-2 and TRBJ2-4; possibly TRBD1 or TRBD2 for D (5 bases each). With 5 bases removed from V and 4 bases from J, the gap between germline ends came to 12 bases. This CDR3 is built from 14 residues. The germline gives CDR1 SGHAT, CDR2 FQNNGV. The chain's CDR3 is CASSLWDAKNIQYF. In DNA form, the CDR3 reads TGTGCCAGCAGCCTATGGGACGCGAAAAACATTCAGTACTTC.

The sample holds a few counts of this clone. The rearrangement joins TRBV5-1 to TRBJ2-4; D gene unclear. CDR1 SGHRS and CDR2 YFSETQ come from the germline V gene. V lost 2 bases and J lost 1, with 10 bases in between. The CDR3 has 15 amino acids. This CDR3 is CASSFGSWAKNIQYF. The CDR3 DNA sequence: TGCGCCAGCAGCTTTGGCTCTTGGGCCAAAAACATTCAGTACTTC.

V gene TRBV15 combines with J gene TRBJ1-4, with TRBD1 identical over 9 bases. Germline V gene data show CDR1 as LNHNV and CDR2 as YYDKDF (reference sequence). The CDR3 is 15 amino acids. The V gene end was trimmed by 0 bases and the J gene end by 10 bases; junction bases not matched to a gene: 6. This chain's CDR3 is CATSRDGPTGGKLFF. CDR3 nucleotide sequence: TGTGCCACCAGCAGAGATGGACCGACAGGGGGAAAACTGTTTTTT.

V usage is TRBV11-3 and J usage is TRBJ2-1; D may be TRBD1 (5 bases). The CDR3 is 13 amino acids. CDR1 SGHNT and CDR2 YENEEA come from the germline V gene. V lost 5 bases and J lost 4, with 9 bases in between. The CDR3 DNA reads TGTGCCAGCAGCCCTGACAGTTACAATGAGCAGTTCTTC. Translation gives CASSPDSYNEQFF.

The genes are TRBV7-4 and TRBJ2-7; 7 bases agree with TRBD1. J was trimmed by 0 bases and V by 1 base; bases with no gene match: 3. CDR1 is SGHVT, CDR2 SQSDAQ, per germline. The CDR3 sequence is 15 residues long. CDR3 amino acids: CASSLEGQRSYEQYF. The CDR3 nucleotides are TGTGCCAGCAGCTTAGAGGGACAGCGCTCCTACGAGCAGTACTTC. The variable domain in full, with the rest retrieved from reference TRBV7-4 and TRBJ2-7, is GAGVSQSPRYKVAKRGRDVALRCDSISGHVTLYWYRQTLGQGSEVLTYSQSDAQRDKSGRPSGRFSAERPERSVSTLKIQRTEQGDSAVYLCASSLEGQRSYEQYFGPGTRLTVT.

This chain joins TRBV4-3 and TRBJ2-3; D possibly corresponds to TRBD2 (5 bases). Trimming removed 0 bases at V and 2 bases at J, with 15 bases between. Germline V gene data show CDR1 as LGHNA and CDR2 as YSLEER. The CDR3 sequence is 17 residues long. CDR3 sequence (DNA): TGCGCCAGCAGCCAAGAAGGTTTCTCGGGGTCCACAGATACGCAGTATTTT. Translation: CASSQEGFSGSTDTQYF.

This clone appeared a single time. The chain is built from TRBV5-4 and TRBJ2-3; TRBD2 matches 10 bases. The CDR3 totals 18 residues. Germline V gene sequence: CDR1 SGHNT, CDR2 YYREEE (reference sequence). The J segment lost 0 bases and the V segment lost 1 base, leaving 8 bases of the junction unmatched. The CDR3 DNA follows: TGTGCCAGCAGCTTGTGGCTAGCGGGGGCATTTAGCACAGATACGCAGTATTTT. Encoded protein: CASSLWLAGAFSTDTQYF.

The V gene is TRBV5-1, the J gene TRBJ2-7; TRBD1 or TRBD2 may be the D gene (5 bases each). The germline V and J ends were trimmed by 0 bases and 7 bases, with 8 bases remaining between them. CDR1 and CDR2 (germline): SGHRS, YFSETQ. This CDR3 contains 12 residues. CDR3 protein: CASSLGQREQYF. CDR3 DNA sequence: TGCGCCAGCAGCTTGGGACAGCGGGAGCAGTACTTC.

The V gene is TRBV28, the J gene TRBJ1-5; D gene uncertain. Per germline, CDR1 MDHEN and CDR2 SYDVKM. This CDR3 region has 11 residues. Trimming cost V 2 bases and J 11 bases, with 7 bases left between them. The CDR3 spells CASSLNSAQHF. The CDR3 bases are TGTGCCAGCAGTTTAAATTCGGCCCAGCATTTT.

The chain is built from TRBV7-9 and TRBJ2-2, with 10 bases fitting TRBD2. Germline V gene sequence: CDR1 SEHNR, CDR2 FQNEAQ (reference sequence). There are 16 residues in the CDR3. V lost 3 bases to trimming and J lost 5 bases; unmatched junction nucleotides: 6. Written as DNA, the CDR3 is TGTGCCAGCAGCTTCACTAGCGGGACCGGAACCGGGGAGCTGTTTTTT. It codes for CASSFTSGTGTGELFF.

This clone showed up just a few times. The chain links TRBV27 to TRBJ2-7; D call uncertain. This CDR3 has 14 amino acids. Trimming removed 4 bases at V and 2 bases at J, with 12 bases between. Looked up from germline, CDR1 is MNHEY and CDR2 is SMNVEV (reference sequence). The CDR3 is CASSSLAATYEQYF. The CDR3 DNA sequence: TGTGCCAGCAGTTCCCTGGCGGCCACCTACGAGCAGTACTTC.

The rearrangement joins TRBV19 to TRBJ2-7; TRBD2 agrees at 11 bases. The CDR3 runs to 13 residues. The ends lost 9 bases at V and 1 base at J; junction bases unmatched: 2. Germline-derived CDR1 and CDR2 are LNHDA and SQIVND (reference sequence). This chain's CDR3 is CASGTSGSYEQYF. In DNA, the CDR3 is TGTGCCAGCGGGACTAGCGGTTCCTACGAGCAGTACTTC.

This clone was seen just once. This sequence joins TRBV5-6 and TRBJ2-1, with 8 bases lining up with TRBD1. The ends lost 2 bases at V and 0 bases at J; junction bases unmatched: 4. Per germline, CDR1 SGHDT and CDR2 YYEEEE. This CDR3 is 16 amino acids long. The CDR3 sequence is CASSFDRGGSYNEQFF. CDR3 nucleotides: TGTGCCAGCAGCTTTGACAGGGGTGGCTCCTACAATGAGCAGTTCTTC.

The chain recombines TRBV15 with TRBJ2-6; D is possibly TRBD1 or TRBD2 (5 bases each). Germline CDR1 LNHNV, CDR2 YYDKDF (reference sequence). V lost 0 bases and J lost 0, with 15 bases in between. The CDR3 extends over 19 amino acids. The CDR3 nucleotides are TGTGCCACCAGCAGAGATTCAATAGGGGACCCCTCTGGGGCCAACGTCCTGACTTTC. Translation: CATSRDSIGDPSGANVLTF.

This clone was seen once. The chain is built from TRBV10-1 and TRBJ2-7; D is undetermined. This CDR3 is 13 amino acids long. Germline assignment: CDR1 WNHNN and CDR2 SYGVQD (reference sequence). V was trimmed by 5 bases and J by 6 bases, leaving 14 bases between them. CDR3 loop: CASSSSYPGEQYF. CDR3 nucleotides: TGCGCCAGCAGTTCCTCCTATCCGGGCGAGCAGTACTTC.